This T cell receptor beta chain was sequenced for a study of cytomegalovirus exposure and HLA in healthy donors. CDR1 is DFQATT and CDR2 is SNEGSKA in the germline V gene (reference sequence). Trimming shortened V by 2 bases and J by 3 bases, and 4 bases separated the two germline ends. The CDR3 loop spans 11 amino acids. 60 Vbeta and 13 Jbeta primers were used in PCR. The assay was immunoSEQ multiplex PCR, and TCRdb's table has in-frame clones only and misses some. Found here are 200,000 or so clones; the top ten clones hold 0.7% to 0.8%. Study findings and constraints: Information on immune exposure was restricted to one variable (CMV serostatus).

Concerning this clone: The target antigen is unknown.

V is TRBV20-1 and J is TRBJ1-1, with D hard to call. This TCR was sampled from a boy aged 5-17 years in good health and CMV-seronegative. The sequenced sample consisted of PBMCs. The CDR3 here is CSARPYTEAFF. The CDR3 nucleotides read TGCAGTGCTAGACCCTACACTGAAGCTTTCTTT.